The following is a TCR beta chain sequence with its context. Germline CDR1 and CDR2: MNHNS and SASEGT. The V segment lost 6 bases and the J segment 5 bases; nucleotides outside the gene matches: 18. The CDR3 has 19 amino acids. The record originates from a study of blood T cells in healthy people across ages. Per individual sample, total RNA of at least 6 micrograms was extracted. A J-beta primer mix and a sample-barcoded 5' primer were used in a second PCR of about 7 to 12 cycles. TCRdb passed the 5' RACE reads through MiXCR, listing each CDR3 protein once. This table has 920,000 or so distinct CDR3 sequences, less than 50% appearing once.

This TCR was recovered from a woman in her fifties or sixties in good health. The chain combines TRBV6-1 with TRBJ2-1; 11 positions match TRBD2. The material sequenced was blood. CDR3 nucleotide sequence: TGTGCCAGCAGACCCTCACTAGCGGGAGTAAAAAGCGACAACAATGAGCAGTTCTTC. Residues: CASRPSLAGVKSDNNEQFF.